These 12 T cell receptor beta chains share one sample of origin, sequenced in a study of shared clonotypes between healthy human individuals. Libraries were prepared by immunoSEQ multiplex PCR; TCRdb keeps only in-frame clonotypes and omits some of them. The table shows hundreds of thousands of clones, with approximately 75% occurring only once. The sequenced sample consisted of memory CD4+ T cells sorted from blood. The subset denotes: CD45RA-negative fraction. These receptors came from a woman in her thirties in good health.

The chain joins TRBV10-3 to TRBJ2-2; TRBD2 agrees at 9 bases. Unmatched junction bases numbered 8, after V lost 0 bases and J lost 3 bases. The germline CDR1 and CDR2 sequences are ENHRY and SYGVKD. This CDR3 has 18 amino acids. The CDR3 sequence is CAISESGGRALDTGELFF. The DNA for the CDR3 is TGTGCCATCAGTGAGTCGGGCGGGAGGGCCTTGGACACCGGGGAGCTGTTTTTT.

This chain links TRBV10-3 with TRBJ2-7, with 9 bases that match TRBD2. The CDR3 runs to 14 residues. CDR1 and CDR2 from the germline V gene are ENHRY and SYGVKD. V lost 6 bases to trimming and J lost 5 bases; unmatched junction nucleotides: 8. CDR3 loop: CAISFSGRGNEQYF. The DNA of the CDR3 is TGTGCCATCAGCTTTAGCGGGAGAGGTAACGAGCAGTACTTC.

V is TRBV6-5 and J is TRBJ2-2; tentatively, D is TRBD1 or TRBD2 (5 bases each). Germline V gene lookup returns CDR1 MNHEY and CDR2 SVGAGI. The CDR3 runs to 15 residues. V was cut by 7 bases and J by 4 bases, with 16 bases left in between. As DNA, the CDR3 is TGTGCCAGCAACTCGGGGCAGGGACCCACCGGGGAGCTGTTTTTT. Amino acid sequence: CASNSGQGPTGELFF.

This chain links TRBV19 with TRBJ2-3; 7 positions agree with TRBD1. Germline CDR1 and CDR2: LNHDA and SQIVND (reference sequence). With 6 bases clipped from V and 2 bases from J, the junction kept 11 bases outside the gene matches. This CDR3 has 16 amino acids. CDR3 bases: TGTGCCAGTAGGGGAGACAGGGACCTAAACACAGATACGCAGTATTTT. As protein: CASRGDRDLNTDTQYF.

As DNA, the CDR3 is TGTGCCAGCATTGGCGTTAGTCGAAACAATCAGCCCCAGCATTTT. Amino acid sequence: CASIGVSRNNQPQHF. The chain is built from TRBV25-1 and TRBJ1-5; D gene ambiguous. Germline-derived CDR1 and CDR2 are MGHDK and SYGVNS. This CDR3 comprises 15 residues. The V end lost 7 bases, the J end lost 3 bases, and 16 bases lay between the germline ends.

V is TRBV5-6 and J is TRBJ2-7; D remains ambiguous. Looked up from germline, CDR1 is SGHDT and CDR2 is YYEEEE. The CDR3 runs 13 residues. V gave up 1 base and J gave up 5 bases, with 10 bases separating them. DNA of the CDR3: TGTGCCAGCAGCTTGTTTAGCCTGGACGAGCAGTACTTC. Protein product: CASSLFSLDEQYF.

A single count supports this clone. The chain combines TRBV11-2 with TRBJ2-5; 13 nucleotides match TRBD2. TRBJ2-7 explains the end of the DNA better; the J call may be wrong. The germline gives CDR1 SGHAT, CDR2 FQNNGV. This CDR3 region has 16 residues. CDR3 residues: CASSPKLAGGRYEQYF. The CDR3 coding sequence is TGTGCCAGCAGCCCGAAACTAGCGGGAGGGAGGTACGAGCAGTACTTC.

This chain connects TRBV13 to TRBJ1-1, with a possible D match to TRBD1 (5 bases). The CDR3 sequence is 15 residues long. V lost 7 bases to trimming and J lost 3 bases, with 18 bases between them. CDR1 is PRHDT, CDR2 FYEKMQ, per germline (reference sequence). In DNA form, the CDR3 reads TGTGCCAGCAACGTACGGGGGTCCAGTTACACTGAAGCTTTCTTT. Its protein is CASNVRGSSYTEAFF.

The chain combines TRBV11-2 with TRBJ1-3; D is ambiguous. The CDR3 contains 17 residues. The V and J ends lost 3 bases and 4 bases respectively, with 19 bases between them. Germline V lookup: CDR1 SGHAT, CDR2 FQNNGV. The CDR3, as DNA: TGTGCCAGCAGCTTGACGTCAGTATCCGGGCTCGGAAACACCATATATTTT. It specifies CASSLTSVSGLGNTIYF.

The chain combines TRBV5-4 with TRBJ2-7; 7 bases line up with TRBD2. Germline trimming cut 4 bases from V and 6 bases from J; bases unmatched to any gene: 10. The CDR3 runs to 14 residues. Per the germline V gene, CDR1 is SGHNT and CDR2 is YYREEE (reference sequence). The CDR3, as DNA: TGTGCCAGCAGCGCACGGACTAGATTGAGCGAGCAGTACTTC. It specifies CASSARTRLSEQYF.

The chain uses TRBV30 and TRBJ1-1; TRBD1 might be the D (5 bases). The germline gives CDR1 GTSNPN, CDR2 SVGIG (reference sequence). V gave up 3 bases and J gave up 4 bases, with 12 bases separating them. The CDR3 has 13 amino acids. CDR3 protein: CAWSPAGSTEAFF. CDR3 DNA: TGTGCCTGGAGCCCCGCAGGGTCCACTGAAGCTTTCTTT. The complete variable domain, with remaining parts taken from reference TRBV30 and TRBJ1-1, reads SQTIHQWPATLVQPVGSPLSLECTVEGTSNPNLYWYRQAAGRGLQLLFYSVGIGQISSEVPQNLSASRPQDRQFILSSKKLLLSDSGFYLCAWSPAGSTEAFFGQGTRLTVV.

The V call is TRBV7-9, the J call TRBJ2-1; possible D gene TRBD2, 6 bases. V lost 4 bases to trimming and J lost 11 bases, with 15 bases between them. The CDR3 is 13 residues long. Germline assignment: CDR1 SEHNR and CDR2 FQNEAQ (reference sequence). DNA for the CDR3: TGTGCCAGCAGCTCTAACGCCGGGACTCAGCAGTTCTTC. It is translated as CASSSNAGTQQFF. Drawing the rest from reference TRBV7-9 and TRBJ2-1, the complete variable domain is DTGVSQNPRHKITKRGQNVTFRCDPISEHNRLYWYRQTLGQGPEFLTYFQNEAQLEKSRLLSDRFSAERPKGSFSTLEIQRTEQGDSAMYLCASSSNAGTQQFFGPGTRLTVL.